A single sample gave rise to the 17 T cell receptor beta chains below, sequenced in a study of control samples from healthy donors and cancer patients. The method was immunoSEQ multiplex PCR; TCRdb's version includes in-frame clones alone and lacks a portion of them. Among 150,000 to 200,000 clones listed, around 89% were seen once. What was sequenced was blood. These receptors were collected from a woman in her forties or fifties in good health.

The CDR3 region has the DNA TGTGCCAGCAGCCACCCGGGACAGGGGTTTATGACTGAAGCTTTCTTT. Translating it yields CASSHPGQGFMTEAFF. J is TRBJ1-1 and V is TRBV14, with 10 bases fitting TRBD1. This CDR3 has 16 residues. Germline V lookup: CDR1 SGHDN, CDR2 FVKESK. V trimming: 3 bases; J trimming: 5 bases; junction bases outside the gene matches: 9.

The chain recombines TRBV5-1 with TRBJ1-2; TRBD1 matches 7 bases. Per germline, CDR1 SGHRS and CDR2 YFSETQ. There are 13 residues in the CDR3. V lost 4 bases and J lost 7; bases outside the gene matches: 7. The CDR3 DNA sequence: TGCGCCAGCAGCGTAACAGGGGACGCTGGCTACACCTTC. Protein: CASSVTGDAGYTF.

This clone came up a few times. Distinct nucleotide sequences in the sample also encode this CDR3. The CDR3 coding sequence is TGCGCCAGCAGTTTTTCCCCGGGACAGCTCTACAATGAGCAGTTCTTC. It is translated as CASSFSPGQLYNEQFF. The V and J genes are TRBV5-1 and TRBJ2-1, with 7 bases identical to TRBD1. CDR3 length: 16 residues. Germline-derived CDR1 and CDR2 are SGHRS and YFSETQ. Trimming removed 5 bases from V and 3 bases from J; junction bases left unmatched: 11.

This sequence joins TRBV27 and TRBJ1-5, with 7 nucleotides matching TRBD1. V was pared by 6 bases and J by 3 bases, with 8 bases of the junction left unmatched. Germline loops: CDR1 MNHEY, CDR2 SMNVEV (reference sequence). The CDR3 loop spans 15 amino acids. The CDR3 region is CASSPTDRANQPQHF. The CDR3 nucleotides are TGTGCCAGCAGCCCCACCGACAGGGCCAATCAGCCCCAGCATTTT.

This chain connects TRBV19 to TRBJ2-7; D is unresolved. Per germline, CDR1 LNHDA and CDR2 SQIVND (reference sequence). The V end lost 5 bases, the J end lost 0 bases, and 11 bases lay between the germline ends. This CDR3 is built from 14 residues. The CDR3 here is CASSAQAFSYEQYF. Written as DNA, the CDR3 is TGTGCCAGTAGTGCCCAGGCCTTCTCCTACGAGCAGTACTTC.

V usage is TRBV28 and J usage is TRBJ1-1, with D tentatively TRBD1 (6 bases). This CDR3 has 14 amino acids. Germline CDR1 and CDR2: MDHEN and SYDVKM. Trimming stripped 1 base from V and 4 bases from J, with 10 bases between. CDR3: CASSLSQGITEAFF. The CDR3 bases are TGTGCCAGCAGTTTATCCCAGGGGATCACTGAAGCTTTCTTT.

This sequence joins TRBV9 and TRBJ1-5, with unresolved D. This CDR3 region has 13 residues. Germline V CDR1 and CDR2: SGDLS, YYNGEE. Deletions cut 2 bases from V and 4 bases from J, with 7 bases between. CDR3 in DNA: TGTGCCAGCAGCGTCGCGTCTAATCAGCCCCAGCATTTT. Translation gives CASSVASNQPQHF.

The rearrangement joins TRBV5-4 to TRBJ1-2; 11 nucleotides agree with TRBD1. The ends lost 4 bases at V and 4 bases at J; junction bases unmatched: 12. Per the germline V gene, CDR1 is SGHNT and CDR2 is YYREEE (reference sequence). The length of the CDR3 is 17 residues. The CDR3 loop is CASSPKKTGQGAYGYTF. In nucleotides, the CDR3 is TGTGCCAGCAGCCCAAAAAAAACCGGACAGGGGGCCTATGGCTACACCTTC.

Remarks on this clone: This same CDR3 is encoded by further DNA sequences in the sample. The chain uses TRBV5-1 and TRBJ1-1, with D possibly being TRBD1 (5 bases). Trimming pared 0 bases from V and 1 base from J, leaving 7 bases between. Germline CDR1 is SGHRS and CDR2 is YFSETQ. The CDR3 sequence is 14 residues long. The CDR3 protein is CASSLVGGNTEAFF. The CDR3 coding sequence is TGCGCCAGCAGCTTGGTTGGGGGGAACACTGAAGCTTTCTTT.

The genes are TRBV4-3 and TRBJ1-6; possible D gene TRBD1, 5 bases. Per the germline V gene, CDR1 is LGHNA and CDR2 is YSLEER. Trimming shortened V by 6 bases and J by 5 bases, and 14 bases separated the two germline ends. The CDR3 consists of 15 residues. In DNA, the CDR3 is TGCGCCAGCAGGGCAGGGCTGGATCATAATTCACCCCTCCACTTT. It codes for CASRAGLDHNSPLHF.

J is TRBJ2-1 and V is TRBV27; 11 positions match TRBD2. Per germline, CDR1 MNHEY and CDR2 SMNVEV (reference sequence). The CDR3 extends over 17 amino acids. V lost 0 bases to trimming and J lost 9 bases; unmatched junction nucleotides: 10. DNA for the CDR3: TGTGCCAGCAGTTTATCAGTTACTAGCGGGGGCAGGAGTGAGCAGTTCTTC. Encoded protein: CASSLSVTSGGRSEQFF.

The chain uses TRBV27 and TRBJ2-3; tentatively, D is TRBD1 or TRBD2 (5 bases each). The germline CDR1 and CDR2 sequences are MNHEY and SMNVEV (reference sequence). The CDR3 is made up of 13 amino acids. Trimming removed 6 bases at V and 11 bases at J, with 18 bases between. CDR3 nucleotides: TGTGCCAGCAGCATCGGGGCTGGGATCGGGCAGTATTTT. Encoded protein: CASSIGAGIGQYF.

CDR3 sequence: CASSGVPSGNEQYF. CDR3 in DNA: TGTGCCAGCAGCGGAGTGCCTAGCGGGAACGAGCAGTACTTC. The V call is TRBV9, the J call TRBJ2-7; 9 positions agree with TRBD2. Looked up from germline, CDR1 is SGDLS and CDR2 is YYNGEE. J gave up 5 bases and V 3 bases, and 6 bases lay outside the gene matches. The CDR3 has 14 residues.

V and J are TRBV18 and TRBJ1-6; D perhaps matches TRBD1 (6 bases). The V end was cut by 4 bases, the J end by 8 bases, with 21 bases between. The CDR3 is 17 residues long. Germline loops: CDR1 KGHSH, CDR2 LQKENI. The CDR3 here is CASSLLSQGTEDSPLHF. The CDR3 DNA reads TGTGCCAGCTCACTTCTCTCCCAGGGGACGGAAGATTCACCCCTCCACTTT.

This sequence joins TRBV29-1 and TRBJ2-1, with D hard to call. CDR3 size: 11 residues. The V end lost 4 bases, the J end lost 6 bases, and 7 bases lay between the germline ends. Germline V lookup: CDR1 SQVTM, CDR2 ANQGSEA. The CDR3 spells CSVGAINEQFF. As DNA, the CDR3 is TGCAGCGTTGGGGCCATCAATGAGCAGTTCTTC.

This chain joins TRBV18 and TRBJ1-6, with D uncertain. Germline values: CDR1 KGHSH, CDR2 LQKENI. The CDR3 extends over 16 amino acids. V was cut by 2 bases and J by 5 bases, with 13 bases left in between. The CDR3 loop is CASSPYAPGNNSPLHF. CDR3 bases: TGTGCCAGCTCACCATATGCCCCAGGAAATAATTCACCCCTCCACTTT.

This clone was counted a few times. The chain recombines TRBV7-3 with TRBJ1-1, with D possibly TRBD1 on 5 matching bases. The germline gives CDR1 SGHTA, CDR2 FQGTGA. Trimming shortened V by 11 bases and J by 1 base, and 14 bases separated the two germline ends. The CDR3 contains 13 residues. The CDR3 here is CAYNRGRNTEAFF. CDR3 DNA: TGTGCCTACAATAGGGGCAGGAACACTGAAGCTTTCTTT.